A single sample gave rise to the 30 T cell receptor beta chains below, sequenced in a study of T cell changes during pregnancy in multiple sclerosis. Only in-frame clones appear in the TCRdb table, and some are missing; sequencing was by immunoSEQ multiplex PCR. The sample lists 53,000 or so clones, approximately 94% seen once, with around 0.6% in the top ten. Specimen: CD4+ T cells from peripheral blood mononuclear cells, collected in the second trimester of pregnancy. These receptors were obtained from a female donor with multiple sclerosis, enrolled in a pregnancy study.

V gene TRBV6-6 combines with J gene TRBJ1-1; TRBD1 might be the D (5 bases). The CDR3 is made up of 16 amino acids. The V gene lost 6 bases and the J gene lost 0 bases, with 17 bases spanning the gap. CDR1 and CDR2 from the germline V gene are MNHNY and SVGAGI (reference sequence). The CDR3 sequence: CASSRTPPYMNTEAFF. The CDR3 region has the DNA TGTGCCAGCAGCCGGACACCGCCTTACATGAACACTGAAGCTTTCTTT.

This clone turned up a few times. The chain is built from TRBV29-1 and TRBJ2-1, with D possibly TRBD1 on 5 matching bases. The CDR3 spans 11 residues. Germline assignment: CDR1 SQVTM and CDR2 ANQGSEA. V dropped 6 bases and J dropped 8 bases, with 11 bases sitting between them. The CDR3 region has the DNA TGCAGCGTACTCAGGGAATATGAGCAGTTCTTC. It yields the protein CSVLREYEQFF.

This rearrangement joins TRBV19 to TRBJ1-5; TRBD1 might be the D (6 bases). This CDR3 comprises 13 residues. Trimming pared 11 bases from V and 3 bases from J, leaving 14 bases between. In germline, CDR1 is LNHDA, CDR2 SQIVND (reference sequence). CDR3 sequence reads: CAGGANANQPQHF. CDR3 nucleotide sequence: TGTGCCGGGGGGGCAAACGCCAATCAGCCCCAGCATTTT.

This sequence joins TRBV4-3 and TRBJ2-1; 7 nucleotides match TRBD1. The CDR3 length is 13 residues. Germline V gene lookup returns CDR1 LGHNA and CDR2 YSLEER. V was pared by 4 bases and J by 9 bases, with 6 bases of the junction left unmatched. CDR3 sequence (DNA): TGCGCCAGCAGCCGAAGACAGGGCGGTGAGCAGTTCTTC. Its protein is CASSRRQGGEQFF.

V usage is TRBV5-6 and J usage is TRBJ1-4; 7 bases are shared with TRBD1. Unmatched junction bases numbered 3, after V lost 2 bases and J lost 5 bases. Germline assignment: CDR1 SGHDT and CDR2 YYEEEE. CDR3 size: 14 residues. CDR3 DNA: TGTGCCAGCAGCTTCGGGACAGAGAATGAAAAACTGTTTTTT. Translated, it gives CASSFGTENEKLFF.

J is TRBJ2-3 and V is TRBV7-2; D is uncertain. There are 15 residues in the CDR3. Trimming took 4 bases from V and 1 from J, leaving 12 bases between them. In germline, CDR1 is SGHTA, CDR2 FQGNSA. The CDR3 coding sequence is TGTGCCAGCAGCTCTTTAAGCGTGGGCACAGATACGCAGTATTTT. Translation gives CASSSLSVGTDTQYF.

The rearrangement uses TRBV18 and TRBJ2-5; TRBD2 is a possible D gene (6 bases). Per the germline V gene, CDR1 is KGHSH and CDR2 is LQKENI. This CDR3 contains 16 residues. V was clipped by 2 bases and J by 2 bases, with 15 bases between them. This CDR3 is CASSPGGTEEQETQYF. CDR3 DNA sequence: TGTGCCAGCTCACCAGGCGGGACGGAGGAGCAAGAGACCCAGTACTTC. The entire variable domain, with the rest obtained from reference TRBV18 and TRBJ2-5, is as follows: NAGVMQNPRHLVRRRGQEARLRCSPMKGHSHVYWYRQLPEEGLKFMVYLQKENIIDESGMPKERFSAEFPKEGPSILRIQQVVRGDSAAYFCASSPGGTEEQETQYFGPGTRLLVL.

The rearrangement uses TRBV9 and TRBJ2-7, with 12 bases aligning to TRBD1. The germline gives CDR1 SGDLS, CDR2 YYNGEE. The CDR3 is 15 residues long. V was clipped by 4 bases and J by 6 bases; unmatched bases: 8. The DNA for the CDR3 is TGTGCCAGCAGCATTAGGGACAGGGGGCCTGGCGAGCAGTACTTC. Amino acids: CASSIRDRGPGEQYF.

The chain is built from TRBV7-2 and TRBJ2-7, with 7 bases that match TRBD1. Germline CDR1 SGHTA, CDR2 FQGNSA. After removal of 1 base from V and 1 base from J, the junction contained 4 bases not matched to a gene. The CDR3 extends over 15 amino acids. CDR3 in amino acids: CASSLVRDSSYEQYF. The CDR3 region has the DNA TGTGCCAGCAGCTTAGTCCGGGACAGTTCCTACGAGCAGTACTTC.

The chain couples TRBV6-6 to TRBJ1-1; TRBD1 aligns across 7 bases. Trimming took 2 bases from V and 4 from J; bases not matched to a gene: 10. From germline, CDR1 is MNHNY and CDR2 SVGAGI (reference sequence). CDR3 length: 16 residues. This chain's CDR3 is CASSYIPQGSSTEAFF. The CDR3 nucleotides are TGTGCCAGCAGTTACATCCCACAGGGGAGTAGCACTGAAGCTTTCTTT.

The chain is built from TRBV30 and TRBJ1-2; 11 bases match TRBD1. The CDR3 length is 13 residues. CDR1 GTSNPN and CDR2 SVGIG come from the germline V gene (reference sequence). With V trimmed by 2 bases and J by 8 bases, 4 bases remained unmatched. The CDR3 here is CAWSQGQGDGYTF. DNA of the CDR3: TGTGCCTGGAGTCAGGGACAGGGGGACGGCTACACCTTC.

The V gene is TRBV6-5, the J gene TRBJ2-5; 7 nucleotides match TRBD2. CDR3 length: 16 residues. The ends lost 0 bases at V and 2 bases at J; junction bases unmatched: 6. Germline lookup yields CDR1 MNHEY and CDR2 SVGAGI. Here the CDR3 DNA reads TGTGCCAGCAGTTACTCGTCAGGACTAGGGCAAGAGACCCAGTACTTC. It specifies CASSYSSGLGQETQYF.

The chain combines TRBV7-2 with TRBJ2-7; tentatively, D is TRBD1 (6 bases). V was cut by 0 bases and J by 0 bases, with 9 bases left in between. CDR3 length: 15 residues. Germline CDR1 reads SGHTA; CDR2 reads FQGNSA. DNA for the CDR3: TGTGCCAGCAGCTTAGCGGGACAACTCTCCTACGAGCAGTACTTC. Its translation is CASSLAGQLSYEQYF. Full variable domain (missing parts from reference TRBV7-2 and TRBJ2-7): GAGVSQSPSNKVTEKGKDVELRCDPISGHTALYWYRQSLGQGLEFLIYFQGNSAPDKSGLPSDRFSAERTGGSVSTLTIQRTQQEDSAVYLCASSLAGQLSYEQYFGPGTRLTVT.

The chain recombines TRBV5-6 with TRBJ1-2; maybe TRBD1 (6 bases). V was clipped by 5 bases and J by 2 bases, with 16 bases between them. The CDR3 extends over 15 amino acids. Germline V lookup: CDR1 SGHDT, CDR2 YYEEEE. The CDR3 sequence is CASRPSPGGNYGYTF. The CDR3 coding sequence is TGTGCCAGCAGACCCAGTCCGGGGGGCAACTATGGCTACACCTTC.

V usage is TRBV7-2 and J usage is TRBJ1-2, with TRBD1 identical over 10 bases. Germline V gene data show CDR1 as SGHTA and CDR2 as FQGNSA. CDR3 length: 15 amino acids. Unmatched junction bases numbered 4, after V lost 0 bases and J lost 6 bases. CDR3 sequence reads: CASSLARDRGNGYTF. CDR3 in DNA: TGTGCCAGCAGCTTAGCACGGGACAGGGGAAATGGCTACACCTTC.

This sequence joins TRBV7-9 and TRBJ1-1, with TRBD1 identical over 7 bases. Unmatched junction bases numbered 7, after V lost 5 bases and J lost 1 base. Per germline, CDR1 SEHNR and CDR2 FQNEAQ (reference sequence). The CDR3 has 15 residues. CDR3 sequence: CASSPQGTGNTEAFF. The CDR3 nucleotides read TGTGCCAGCAGCCCACAGGGGACGGGGAACACTGAAGCTTTCTTT.

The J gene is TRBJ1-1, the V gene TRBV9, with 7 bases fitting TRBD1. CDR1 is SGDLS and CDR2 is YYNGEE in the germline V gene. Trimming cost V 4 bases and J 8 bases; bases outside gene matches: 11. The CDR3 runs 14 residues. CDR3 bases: TGTGCCAGCAGCTCCGGGACAGTCATCGGGGAAGCTTTCTTT. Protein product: CASSSGTVIGEAFF.

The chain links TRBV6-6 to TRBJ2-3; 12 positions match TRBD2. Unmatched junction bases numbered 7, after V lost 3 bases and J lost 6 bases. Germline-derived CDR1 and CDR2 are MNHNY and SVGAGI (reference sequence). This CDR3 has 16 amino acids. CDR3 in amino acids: CASSYWLAGGHDTQYF. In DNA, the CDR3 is TGTGCCAGCAGTTATTGGCTAGCGGGGGGGCACGATACGCAGTATTTT.

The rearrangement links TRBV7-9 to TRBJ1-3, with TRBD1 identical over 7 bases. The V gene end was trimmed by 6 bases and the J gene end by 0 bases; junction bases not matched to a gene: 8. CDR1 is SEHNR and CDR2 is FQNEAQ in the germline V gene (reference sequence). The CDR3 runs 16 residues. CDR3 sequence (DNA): TGTGCCAGCAGGCCAAAGGGGGCACACTCTGGAAACACCATATATTTT. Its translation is CASRPKGAHSGNTIYF. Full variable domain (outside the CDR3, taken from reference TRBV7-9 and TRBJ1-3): DTGVSQNPRHKITKRGQNVTFRCDPISEHNRLYWYRQTLGQGPEFLTYFQNEAQLEKSRLLSDRFSAERPKGSFSTLEIQRTEQGDSAMYLCASRPKGAHSGNTIYFGEGSWLTVV.

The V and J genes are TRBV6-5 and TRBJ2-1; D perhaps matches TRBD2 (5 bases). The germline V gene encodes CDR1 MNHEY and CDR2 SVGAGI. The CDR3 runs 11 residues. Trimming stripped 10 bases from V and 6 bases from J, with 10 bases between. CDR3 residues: CATGGLNEQFF. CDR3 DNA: TGTGCCACCGGAGGTCTCAATGAGCAGTTCTTC.

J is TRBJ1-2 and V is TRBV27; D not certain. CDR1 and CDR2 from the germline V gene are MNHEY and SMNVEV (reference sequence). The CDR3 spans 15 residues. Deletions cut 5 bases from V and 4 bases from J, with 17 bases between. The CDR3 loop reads CASSRREGRSYGYTF. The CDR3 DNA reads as TGTGCCAGCAGTCGAAGGGAGGGTAGGTCCTATGGCTACACCTTC.

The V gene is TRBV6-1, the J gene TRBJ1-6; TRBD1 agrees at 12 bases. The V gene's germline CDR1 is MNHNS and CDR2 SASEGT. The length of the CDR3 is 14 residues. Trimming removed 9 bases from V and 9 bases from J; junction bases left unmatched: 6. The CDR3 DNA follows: TGTGCCAGTTCGGGACAGGGGGCGAGTTCACCCCTCCACTTT. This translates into CASSGQGASSPLHF.

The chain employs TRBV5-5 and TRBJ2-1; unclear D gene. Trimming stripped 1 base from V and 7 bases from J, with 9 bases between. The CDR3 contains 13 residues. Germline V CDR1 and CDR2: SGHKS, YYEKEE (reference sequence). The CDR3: CASSLMALNEQFF. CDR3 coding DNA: TGTGCCAGCAGCTTGATGGCCCTTAATGAGCAGTTCTTC.

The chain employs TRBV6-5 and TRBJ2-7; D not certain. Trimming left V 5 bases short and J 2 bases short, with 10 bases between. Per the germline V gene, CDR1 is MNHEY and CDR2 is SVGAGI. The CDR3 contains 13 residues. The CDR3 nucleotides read TGTGCCAGCAGTGGTCTGGCGGCCTACGAGCAGTACTTC. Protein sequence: CASSGLAAYEQYF.

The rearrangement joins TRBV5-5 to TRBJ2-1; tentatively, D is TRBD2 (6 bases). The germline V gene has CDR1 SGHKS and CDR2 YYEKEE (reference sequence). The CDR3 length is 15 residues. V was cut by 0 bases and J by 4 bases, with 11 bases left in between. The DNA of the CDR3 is TGTGCCAGCAGCTTGGGGGGCGGGGTTTACAATGAGCAGTTCTTC. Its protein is CASSLGGGVYNEQFF.

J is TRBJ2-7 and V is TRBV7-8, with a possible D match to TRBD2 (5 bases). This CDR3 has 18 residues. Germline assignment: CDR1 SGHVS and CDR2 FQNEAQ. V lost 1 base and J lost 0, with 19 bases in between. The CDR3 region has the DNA TGTGCCAGCAGCTTAGGGGCAAGGTTTGGAGGAGGCTCCTACGAGCAGTACTTC. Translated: CASSLGARFGGGSYEQYF.

The CDR3 bases are TGCGCCAGCAGCTCGGGACCGGACAGTCAGACTCTGTTTTTT. Encoded protein: CASSSGPDSQTLFF. The V call is TRBV5-1, the J call TRBJ1-4; D perhaps matches TRBD1 (6 bases). Germline CDR1 reads SGHRS; CDR2 reads YFSETQ. V dropped 3 bases and J dropped 14 bases, with 20 bases sitting between them. This CDR3 is 14 amino acids long.

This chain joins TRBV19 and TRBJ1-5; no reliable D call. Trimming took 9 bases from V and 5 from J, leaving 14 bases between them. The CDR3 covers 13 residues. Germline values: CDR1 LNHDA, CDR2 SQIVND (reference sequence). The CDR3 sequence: CASSRDSDQPQHF. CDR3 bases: TGTGCCAGCTCCAGAGACTCAGATCAGCCCCAGCATTTT.

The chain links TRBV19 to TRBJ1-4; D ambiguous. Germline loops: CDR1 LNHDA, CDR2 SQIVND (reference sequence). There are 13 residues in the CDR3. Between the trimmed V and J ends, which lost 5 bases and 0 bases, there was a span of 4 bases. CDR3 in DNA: TGTGCCAGTAGTCTATCAACTAATGAAAAACTGTTTTTT. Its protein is CASSLSTNEKLFF.

CDR3 nucleotide sequence: TGTGCCAGCAGTGGGGGGGTTTCCTACGAGCAGTACTTC. It codes for CASSGGVSYEQYF. The genes are TRBV6-1 and TRBJ2-7, with a weak D call TRBD2 (6 bases). Germline CDR1 reads MNHNS; CDR2 reads SASEGT. Between the trimmed V and J ends, which lost 4 bases and 1 base, there was a span of 8 bases. CDR3 length: 13 amino acids.